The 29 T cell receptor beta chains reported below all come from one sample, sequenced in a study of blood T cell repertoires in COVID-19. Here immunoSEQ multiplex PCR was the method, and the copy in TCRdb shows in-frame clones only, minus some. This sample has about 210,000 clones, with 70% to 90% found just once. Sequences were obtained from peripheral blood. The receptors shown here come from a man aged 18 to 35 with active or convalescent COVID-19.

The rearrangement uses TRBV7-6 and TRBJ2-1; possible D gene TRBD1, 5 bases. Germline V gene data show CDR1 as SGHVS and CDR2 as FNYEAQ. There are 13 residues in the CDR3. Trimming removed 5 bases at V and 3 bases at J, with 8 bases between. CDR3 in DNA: TGTGCCAGCAGCCCTGACAGCTACAATGAGCAGTTCTTC. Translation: CASSPDSYNEQFF.

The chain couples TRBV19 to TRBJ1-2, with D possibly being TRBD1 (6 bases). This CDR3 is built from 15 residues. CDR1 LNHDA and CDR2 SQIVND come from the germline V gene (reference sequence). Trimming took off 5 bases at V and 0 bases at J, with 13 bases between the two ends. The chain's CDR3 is CASSDLQGTNYGYTF. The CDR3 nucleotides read TGTGCCAGTAGTGACCTACAGGGTACTAACTATGGCTACACCTTC.

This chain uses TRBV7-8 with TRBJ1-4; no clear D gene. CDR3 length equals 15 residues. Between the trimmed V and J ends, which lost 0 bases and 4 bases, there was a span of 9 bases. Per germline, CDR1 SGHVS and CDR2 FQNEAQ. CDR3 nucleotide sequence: TGTGCCAGCAGCTTAGCGGGCCGCAATAATGAAAAACTGTTTTTT. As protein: CASSLAGRNNEKLFF. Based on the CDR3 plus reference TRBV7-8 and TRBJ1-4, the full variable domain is GAGVSQSPRYKVAKRGQDVALRCDPISGHVSLFWYQQALGQGPEFLTYFQNEAQLDKSGLPSDRFFAERPEGSVSTLKIQRTQQEDSAVYLCASSLAGRNNEKLFFGSGTQLSVL.

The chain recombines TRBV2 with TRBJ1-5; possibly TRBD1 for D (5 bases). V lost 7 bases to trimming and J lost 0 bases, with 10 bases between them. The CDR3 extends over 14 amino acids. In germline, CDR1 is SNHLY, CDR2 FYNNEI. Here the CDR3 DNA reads TGTGCCAGCAACACAGGAACTAGCAATCAGCCCCAGCATTTT. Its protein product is CASNTGTSNQPQHF.

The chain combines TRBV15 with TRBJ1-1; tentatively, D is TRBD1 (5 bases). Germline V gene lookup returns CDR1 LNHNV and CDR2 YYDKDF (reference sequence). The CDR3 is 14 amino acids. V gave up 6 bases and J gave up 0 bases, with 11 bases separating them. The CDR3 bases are TGTGCCACCAGAGGGCCGGGGGTGAACACTGAAGCTTTCTTT. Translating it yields CATRGPGVNTEAFF.

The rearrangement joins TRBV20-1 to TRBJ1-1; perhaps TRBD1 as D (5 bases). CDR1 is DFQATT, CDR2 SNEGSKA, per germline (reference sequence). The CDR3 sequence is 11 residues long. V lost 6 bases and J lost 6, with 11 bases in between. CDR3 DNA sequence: TGCAGTGCGGGGGGTTACGCTGAAGCTTTCTTT. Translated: CSAGGYAEAFF.

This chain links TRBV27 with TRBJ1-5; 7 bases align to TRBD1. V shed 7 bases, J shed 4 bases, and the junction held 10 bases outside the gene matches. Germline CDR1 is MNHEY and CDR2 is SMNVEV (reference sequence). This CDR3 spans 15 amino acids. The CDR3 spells CASTPTGFRNQPQHF. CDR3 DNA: TGTGCCAGCACCCCGACAGGGTTTAGGAATCAGCCCCAGCATTTT.

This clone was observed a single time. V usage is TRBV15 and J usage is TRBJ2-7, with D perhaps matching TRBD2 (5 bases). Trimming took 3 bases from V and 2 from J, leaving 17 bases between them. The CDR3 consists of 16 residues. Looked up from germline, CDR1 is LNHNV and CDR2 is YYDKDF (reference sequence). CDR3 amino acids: CATSSPPGRGTYEQYF. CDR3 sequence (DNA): TGTGCCACCAGCAGCCCTCCTGGTCGGGGAACCTACGAGCAGTACTTC.

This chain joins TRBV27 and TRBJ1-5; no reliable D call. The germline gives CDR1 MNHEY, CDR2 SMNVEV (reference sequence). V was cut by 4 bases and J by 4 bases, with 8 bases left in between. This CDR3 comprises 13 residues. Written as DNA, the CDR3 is TGTGCCAGCAGTTCCGTCGAGAATCAGCCCCAGCATTTT. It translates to CASSSVENQPQHF.

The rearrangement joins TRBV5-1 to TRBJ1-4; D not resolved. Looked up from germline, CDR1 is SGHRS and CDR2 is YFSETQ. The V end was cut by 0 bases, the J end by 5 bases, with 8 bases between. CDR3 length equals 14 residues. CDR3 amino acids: CASSLDGQNEKLFF. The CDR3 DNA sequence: TGCGCCAGCAGCTTGGATGGCCAGAATGAAAAACTGTTTTTT. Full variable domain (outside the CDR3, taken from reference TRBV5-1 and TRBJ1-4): KAGVTQTPRYLIKTRGQQVTLSCSPISGHRSVSWYQQTPGQGLQFLFEYFSETQRNKGNFPGRFSGRQFSNSRSEMNVSTLELGDSALYLCASSLDGQNEKLFFGSGTQLSVL.

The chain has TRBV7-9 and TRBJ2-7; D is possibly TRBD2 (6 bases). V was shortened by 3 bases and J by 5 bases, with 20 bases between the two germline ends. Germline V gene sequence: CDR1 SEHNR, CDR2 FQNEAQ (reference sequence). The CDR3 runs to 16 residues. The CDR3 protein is CASSFTGSRDPHEQYF. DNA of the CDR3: TGTGCCAGCAGCTTTACCGGGAGCCGGGATCCCCACGAGCAGTACTTC. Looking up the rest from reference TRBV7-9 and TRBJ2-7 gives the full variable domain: DTGVSQNPRHKITKRGQNVTFRCDPISEHNRLYWYRQTLGQGPEFLTYFQNEAQLEKSRLLSDRFSAERPKGSFSTLEIQRTEQGDSAMYLCASSFTGSRDPHEQYFGPGTRLTVT.

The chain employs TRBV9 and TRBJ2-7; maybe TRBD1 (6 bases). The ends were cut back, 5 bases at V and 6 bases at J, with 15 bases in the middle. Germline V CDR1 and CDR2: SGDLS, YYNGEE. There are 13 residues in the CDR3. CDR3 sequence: CASSARTGFEQYF. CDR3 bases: TGTGCCAGCAGTGCTCGCACAGGGTTCGAGCAGTACTTC.

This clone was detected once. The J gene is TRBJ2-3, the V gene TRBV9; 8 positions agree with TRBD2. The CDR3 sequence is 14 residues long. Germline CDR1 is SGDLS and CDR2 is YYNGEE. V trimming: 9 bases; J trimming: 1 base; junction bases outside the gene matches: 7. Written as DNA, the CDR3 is TGTGCCACCGGGGGGGAGGACCGCACAGATACGCAGTATTTT. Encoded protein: CATGGEDRTDTQYF.

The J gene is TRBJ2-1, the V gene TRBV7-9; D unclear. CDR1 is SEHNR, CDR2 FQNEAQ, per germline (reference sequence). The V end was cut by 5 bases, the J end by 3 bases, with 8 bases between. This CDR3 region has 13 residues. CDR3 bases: TGTGCCAGCAGCCCCACAGACTACAATGAGCAGTTCTTC. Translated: CASSPTDYNEQFF.

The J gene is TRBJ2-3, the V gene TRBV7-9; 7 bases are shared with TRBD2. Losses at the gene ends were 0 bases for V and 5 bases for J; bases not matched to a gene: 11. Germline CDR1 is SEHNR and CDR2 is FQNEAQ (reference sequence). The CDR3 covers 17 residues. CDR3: CASSLALSGILGDTQYF. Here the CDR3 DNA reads TGTGCCAGCAGCTTAGCACTAAGCGGGATTCTCGGAGATACGCAGTATTTT.

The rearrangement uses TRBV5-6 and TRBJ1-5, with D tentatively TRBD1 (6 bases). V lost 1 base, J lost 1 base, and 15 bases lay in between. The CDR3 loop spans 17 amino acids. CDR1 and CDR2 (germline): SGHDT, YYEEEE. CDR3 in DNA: TGTGCCAGCAGCTTGTTTTCCGGCAGGGGCAGCAATCAGCCCCAGCATTTT. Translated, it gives CASSLFSGRGSNQPQHF.

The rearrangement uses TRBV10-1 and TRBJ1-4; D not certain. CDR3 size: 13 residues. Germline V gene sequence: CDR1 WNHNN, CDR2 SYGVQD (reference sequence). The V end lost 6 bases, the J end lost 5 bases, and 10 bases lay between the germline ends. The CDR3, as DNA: TGCGCCAGCAGCCGTTACGGGAATGAAAAACTGTTTTTT. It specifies CASSRYGNEKLFF.

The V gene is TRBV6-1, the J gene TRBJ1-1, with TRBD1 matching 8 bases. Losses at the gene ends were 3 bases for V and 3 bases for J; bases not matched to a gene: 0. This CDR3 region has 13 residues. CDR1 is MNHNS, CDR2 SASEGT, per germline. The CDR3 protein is CASSETGDTEAFF. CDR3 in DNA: TGTGCCAGCAGTGAGACAGGGGACACTGAAGCTTTCTTT.

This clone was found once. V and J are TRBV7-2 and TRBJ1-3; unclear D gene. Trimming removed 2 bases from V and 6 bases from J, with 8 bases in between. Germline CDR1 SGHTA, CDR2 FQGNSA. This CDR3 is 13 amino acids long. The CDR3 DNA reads TGTGCCAGCAGCTTAAGAGTTGCAAACACCATATATTTT. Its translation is CASSLRVANTIYF.

The CDR3, as DNA: TGTGCCAGCAGCCTTTACTCCTACGAGCAGTACTTC. It translates to CASSLYSYEQYF. The chain has TRBV11-2 and TRBJ2-7; D gene ambiguous. V lost 5 bases and J lost 0, with 5 bases in between. The CDR3 consists of 12 residues. Germline CDR1 is SGHAT and CDR2 is FQNNGV.

DNA for the CDR3: TGCGCCAGCTCCTCGCCGCGGTCCTACGAGCAGTACTTC. Its translation is CASSSPRSYEQYF. V usage is TRBV5-1 and J usage is TRBJ2-7; D gene ambiguous. Germline loops: CDR1 SGHRS, CDR2 YFSETQ. V was clipped by 7 bases and J by 1 base, with 12 bases between them. The CDR3 runs 13 residues.

CDR3 sequence (DNA): TGTGCCACCAGCCGGGGGGAGGGCGGCATGGGAGCCCAGCATTTT. This sequence encodes CATSRGEGGMGAQHF. This chain uses TRBV15 with TRBJ1-5, with a weak D call TRBD1 (5 bases). Germline CDR1 LNHNV, CDR2 YYDKDF (reference sequence). The CDR3 consists of 15 residues. Trimming shortened V by 5 bases and J by 11 bases, and 22 bases separated the two germline ends.

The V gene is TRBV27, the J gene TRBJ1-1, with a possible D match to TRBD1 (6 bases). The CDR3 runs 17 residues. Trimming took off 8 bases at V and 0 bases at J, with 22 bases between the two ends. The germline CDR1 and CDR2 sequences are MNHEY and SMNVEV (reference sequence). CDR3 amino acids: CASYRRTAQIMNTEAFF. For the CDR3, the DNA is TGTGCCAGCTATCGTCGGACAGCACAAATAATGAACACTGAAGCTTTCTTT.

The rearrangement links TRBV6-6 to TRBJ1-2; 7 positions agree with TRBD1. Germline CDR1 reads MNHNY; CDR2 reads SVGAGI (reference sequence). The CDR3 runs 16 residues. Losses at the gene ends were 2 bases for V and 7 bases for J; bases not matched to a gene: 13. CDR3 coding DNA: TGTGCCAGCAGTTACCCCCAGAAGACAGGGAACCCTGGCTACACCTTC. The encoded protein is CASSYPQKTGNPGYTF.

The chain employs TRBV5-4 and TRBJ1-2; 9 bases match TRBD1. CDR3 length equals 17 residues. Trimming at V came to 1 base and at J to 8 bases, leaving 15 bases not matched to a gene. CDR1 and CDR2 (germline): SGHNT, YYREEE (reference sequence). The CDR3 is CASSLPGTGSETGGYTF. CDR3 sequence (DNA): TGTGCCAGCAGCTTGCCCGGGACAGGGAGCGAAACGGGGGGCTACACCTTC.

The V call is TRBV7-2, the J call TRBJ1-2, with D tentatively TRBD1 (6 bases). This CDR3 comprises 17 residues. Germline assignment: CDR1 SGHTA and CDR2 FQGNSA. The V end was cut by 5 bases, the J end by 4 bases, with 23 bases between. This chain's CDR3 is CASSQEGWDKEVYGYTF. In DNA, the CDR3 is TGTGCCAGCAGCCAAGAAGGTTGGGACAAGGAGGTCTATGGCTACACCTTC.

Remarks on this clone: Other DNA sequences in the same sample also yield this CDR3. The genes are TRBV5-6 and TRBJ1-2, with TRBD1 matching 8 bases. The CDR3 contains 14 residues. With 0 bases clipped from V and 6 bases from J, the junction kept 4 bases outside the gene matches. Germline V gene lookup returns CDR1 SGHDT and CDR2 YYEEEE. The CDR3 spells CASSLGAGGDGYTF. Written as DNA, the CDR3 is TGTGCCAGCAGCTTGGGGGCAGGGGGCGATGGCTACACCTTC. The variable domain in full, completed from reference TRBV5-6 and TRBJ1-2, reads DAGVTQSPTHLIKTRGQQVTLRCSPKSGHDTVSWYQQALGQGPQFIFQYYEEEERQRGNFPDRFSGHQFPNYSSELNVNALLLGDSALYLCASSLGAGGDGYTFGSGTRLTVV.

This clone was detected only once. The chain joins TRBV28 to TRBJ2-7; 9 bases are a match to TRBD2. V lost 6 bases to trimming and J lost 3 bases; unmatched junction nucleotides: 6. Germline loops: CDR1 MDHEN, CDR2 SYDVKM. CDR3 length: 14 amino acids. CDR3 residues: CASSLGLAFYEQYF. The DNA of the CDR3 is TGTGCCAGCAGCCTAGGACTAGCGTTCTACGAGCAGTACTTC. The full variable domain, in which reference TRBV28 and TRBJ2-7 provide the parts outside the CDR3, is DVKVTQSSRYLVKRTGEKVFLECVQDMDHENMFWYRQDPGLGLRLIYFSYDVKMKEKGDIPEGYSVSREKKERFSLILESASTNQTSMYLCASSLGLAFYEQYFGPGTRLTVT.

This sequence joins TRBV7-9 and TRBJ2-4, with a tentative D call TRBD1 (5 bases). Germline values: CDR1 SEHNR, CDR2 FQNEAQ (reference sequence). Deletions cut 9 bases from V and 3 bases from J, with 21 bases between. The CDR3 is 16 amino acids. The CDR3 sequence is CASHRLSRVGKNIQYF. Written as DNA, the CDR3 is TGTGCCAGTCACCGGTTAAGCAGGGTGGGCAAAAACATTCAGTACTTC.